A single T cell receptor beta chain is shown here with its context. The sample originates from a study of CD8 T cells in Susac syndrome. Germline CDR1 SGHRS, CDR2 YFSETQ. The CDR3 runs to 15 residues. V gave up 1 base and J gave up 3 bases, with 14 bases separating them. Random hexamers were used to reverse transcribe 0.5 to 1 ug of RNA. One entry per CDR3 protein, called by TCRdb with MiXCR from the immunoSEQ multiplex PCR reads. The sample records 300,000 or so distinct CDR3 sequences, approximately 90% being singletons. The material sequenced was CD4+ T cells from PBMCs. The rearrangement links TRBV5-1 to TRBJ2-7, with a tentative D call TRBD1 (5 bases). The receptor comes from a human donor with multiple sclerosis. The CDR3 spells CASSLPGRGVYEQYF. For the CDR3, the DNA is TGCGCCAGCAGCTTGCCAGGAAGGGGTGTCTACGAGCAGTACTTC.